The clone carrying this T cell receptor beta chain is a singleton in its sample. The V and J ends lost 3 bases and 2 bases, in that order; junction bases with no gene match: 8. Germline V gives CDR1 KGHSH, CDR2 LQKENI. The CDR3 length is 16 residues. The data belong to a study of blood T cell repertoires in COVID-19. For the study at large: PBMCs, B-cell-depleted T cells, or T cells were the source of the cDNA or gDNA that made up the material.

Method: immunoSEQ multiplex PCR; TCRdb's copy keeps in-frame clones and lacks some. Here the sample spans around 450,000 clones, around 88% being singletons. The sequencing input was peripheral blood. This sequence was found in a young woman with acute or convalescent COVID-19. J is TRBJ1-1 and V is TRBV18, with 8 bases identical to TRBD1. CDR3 residues: CASSPPLTGANTEAFF. The CDR3 DNA reads TGTGCCAGCTCACCCCCGTTGACAGGGGCTAACACTGAAGCTTTCTTT.